These T cell receptor beta chains were read from a single sample in a study of blood T cell repertoires in COVID-19. Sequenced by immunoSEQ multiplex PCR; TCRdb stores in-frame clones only, minus some. This sample yields 200,000 or so clones, of which roughly 81% are seen a single time; around 12% belongs to the top ten. The sample taken for sequencing was peripheral blood. The origin of the receptors is a woman of 80 years or more with COVID-19, enrolled during active disease. Both conserved end residues are part of each CDR3. Each record gives: D gene, V gene, J gene, CDR3 protein, CDR3 DNA. D genes are given only for firm matches.

d_call: .; v_call: TRBV18; j_call: TRBJ2-7; cdr3_aa: CASSRQVDEQYF; cdr3_nt: TGTGCCAGCTCGAGACAGGTGGACGAGCAGTACTTC
d_call: TRBD2; v_call: TRBV29-1; j_call: TRBJ2-1; cdr3_aa: CSVEDWSASGRHSYNEQFF; cdr3_nt: TGCAGCGTTGAAGATTGGAGCGCTAGCGGGAGGCACTCCTACAATGAGCAGTTCTTC
d_call: .; v_call: TRBV20-1; j_call: TRBJ2-5; cdr3_aa: CSARRETQYF; cdr3_nt: TGCAGTGCTAGACGGGAGACCCAGTACTTC
d_call: TRBD1; v_call: TRBV28; j_call: TRBJ1-2; cdr3_aa: CASMATGQLWSGGYTF; cdr3_nt: TGTGCCAGCATGGCCACGGGACAGCTATGGTCTGGTGGCTACACCTTC
d_call: .; v_call: TRBV30; j_call: TRBJ1-2; cdr3_aa: CAWSGKEAGADGYTF; cdr3_nt: TGTGCCTGGAGTGGCAAAGAGGCGGGGGCTGATGGCTACACCTTC
d_call: TRBD2; v_call: TRBV5-4; j_call: TRBJ2-7; cdr3_aa: CASSLGLAGANYEQYF; cdr3_nt: TGTGCCAGCAGCTTGGGACTAGCGGGGGCCAATTACGAGCAGTACTTC
d_call: .; v_call: TRBV4-2; j_call: TRBJ2-7; cdr3_aa: CASSQIREYEQYF; cdr3_nt: TGTGCCAGCAGCCAAATCAGGGAATACGAGCAGTACTTC
d_call: .; v_call: TRBV7-2; j_call: TRBJ2-1; cdr3_aa: CASKVRGPYNEQFF; cdr3_nt: TGTGCCAGCAAGGTGCGGGGCCCGTACAATGAGCAGTTCTTC
d_call: TRBD2; v_call: TRBV25-1; j_call: TRBJ2-1; cdr3_aa: CASRTSGRAREQFF; cdr3_nt: TGTGCCAGCAGGACGAGCGGGAGGGCCCGGGAGCAGTTCTTC
d_call: .; v_call: TRBV3-1/TRBV3-2; j_call: TRBJ2-5; cdr3_aa: CASSLGGGGIQETQYF; cdr3_nt: TGTGCCAGCAGCCTGGGGGGCGGGGGAATCCAAGAGACCCAGTACTTC